This T cell receptor (beta chain) was observed in a study of spatial heterogeneity in lung cancer. Sample time point: sample taken at primary tumor resection. The CDR3 length is 16 residues. Per the germline V gene, CDR1 is MNHEY and CDR2 is SMNVEV (reference sequence). The V end lost 5 bases, the J end lost 1 base, and 16 bases lay between the germline ends. Study-wide points: In tumors, expanded intratumoral alpha and beta TCR counts tracked mutation counts.

A remark on this clonotype: Its specificity is unknown.

From the 5' RACE reads, TCRdb called clonotypes with MiXCR, one entry per CDR3 protein. The repertoire holds about 5,900 distinct CDR3 sequences, roughly 17% seen once, with roughly 15% in the top ten. V gene TRBV27 combines with J gene TRBJ2-3; possibly TRBD1 for D (5 bases). The sample consisted of lung tumor tissue, taken at surgery. The receptor comes from a male donor with early-stage non-small cell lung cancer. The chain's CDR3 is CASSGRTGWGTDTQYF. The DNA for the CDR3 is TGTGCCAGCAGTGGCAGAACAGGTTGGGGCACAGATACGCAGTATTTT.